This record concerns one T cell receptor (beta chain) sequence. Its target is unknown. The data derive from a study of graft-versus-host responses after intestinal transplantation. The study, taken as a whole, reports: The authors found GvH clones in recipient marrow, some appearing first in ileum or blood.

The V gene's germline CDR1 is LNHDA and CDR2 SQIVND (reference sequence). CDR3 length: 15 residues. V lost 4 bases, J lost 3 bases, and 4 bases stayed unmatched. Sequenced by immunoSEQ multiplex PCR; TCRdb stores in-frame clones only, minus some. Among about 64,000 clones listed, 80% to 95% were seen once. The chain is built from TRBV19 and TRBJ2-3, with 10 bases that match TRBD1. The sample here was bone marrow, taken roughly 110 weeks after intestinal transplantation. This receptor was taken from a human patient who received an intestinal transplant, so some T cells may come from the graft donor. The chain's CDR3 is CASSRQGARTDTQYF. In DNA, the CDR3 is TGTGCCAGTAGTAGACAGGGGGCCAGGACAGATACGCAGTATTTT.